This T cell receptor beta chain derives from a study of T cells in Graves' hyperthyroidism and ophthalmopathy. About the research overall: Pretreatment peripheral blood was obtained at initial diagnosis.

This clonotype was observed many times. The CDR3 consists of 12 residues. Germline trimming cut 4 bases from V and 5 bases from J; bases unmatched to any gene: 4. Germline V gene lookup returns CDR1 SQVTM and CDR2 ANQGSEA. RNA transcripts yielded amplified TCR beta CDR3 regions. The HTBI primer set served for first-round RT-PCR of the TCR CDR3. TCRdb used MiXCR to reprocess the multiplex PCR reads, holding one entry per CDR3 protein. This table has 650,000 to 750,000 distinct CDR3 sequences, less than 15% appearing once. An absence of ophthalmopathy progression within 18 months meant stable Graves' hyperthyroidism. Lactation, pregnancy, other autoimmune disease or uncontrolled infection excluded patients. Each 10 ml fresh peripheral blood draw supplied the PBMCs.

Source material: blood. This clonotype was sampled from a woman aged 18-29 years with Graves' hyperthyroidism. This chain links TRBV29-1 with TRBJ2-5, with 7 bases matching TRBD2. In nucleotides, the CDR3 is TGCAGCGTTGGCGACGGGGGGGAGACCCAGTACTTC. It yields the protein CSVGDGGETQYF.